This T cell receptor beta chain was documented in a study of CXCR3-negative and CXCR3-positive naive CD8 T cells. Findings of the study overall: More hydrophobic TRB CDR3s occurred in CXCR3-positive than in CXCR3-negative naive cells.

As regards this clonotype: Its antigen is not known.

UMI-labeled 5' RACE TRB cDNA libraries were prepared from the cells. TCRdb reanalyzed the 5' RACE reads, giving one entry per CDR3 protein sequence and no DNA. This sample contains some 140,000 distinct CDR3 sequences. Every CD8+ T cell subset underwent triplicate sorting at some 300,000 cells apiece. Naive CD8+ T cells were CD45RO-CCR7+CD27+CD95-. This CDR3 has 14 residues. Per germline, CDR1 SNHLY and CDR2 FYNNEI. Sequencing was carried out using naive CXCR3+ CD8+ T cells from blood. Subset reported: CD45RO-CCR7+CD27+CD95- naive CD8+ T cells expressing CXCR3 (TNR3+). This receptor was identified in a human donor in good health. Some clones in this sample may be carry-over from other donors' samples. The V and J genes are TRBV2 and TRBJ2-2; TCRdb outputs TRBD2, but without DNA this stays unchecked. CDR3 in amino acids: CASRLAENTGELFF.